This entry features one T cell receptor beta chain sequence. The sample is drawn from a study of blood T cells in healthy people across ages. PCR was performed a second time for about 7 to 11 cycles using a sample-barcoded 5' primer and a J-beta primer mix. With 12 random nucleotides, a template-switch adaptor tagged each individual cDNA molecule. TCRdb recomputed calls from the 5' RACE reads with MiXCR, one row per CDR3 protein. This table has about 1,500,000 distinct CDR3 sequences, 40% to 50% appearing once. This CDR3 has 17 residues. Trimming shortened V by 4 bases and J by 0 bases, and 17 bases separated the two germline ends. The germline V gene encodes CDR1 SGHDN and CDR2 FVKESK.

The V call is TRBV14, the J call TRBJ2-3; tentatively, D is TRBD2 (5 bases). Sequencing was carried out using blood. The origin of this receptor is a woman younger than 35 in good health. The CDR3 region is CASSPNLCGPSTDTQYF. CDR3 DNA: TGTGCCAGCAGCCCGAACCTCTGCGGGCCTAGCACAGATACGCAGTATTTT.